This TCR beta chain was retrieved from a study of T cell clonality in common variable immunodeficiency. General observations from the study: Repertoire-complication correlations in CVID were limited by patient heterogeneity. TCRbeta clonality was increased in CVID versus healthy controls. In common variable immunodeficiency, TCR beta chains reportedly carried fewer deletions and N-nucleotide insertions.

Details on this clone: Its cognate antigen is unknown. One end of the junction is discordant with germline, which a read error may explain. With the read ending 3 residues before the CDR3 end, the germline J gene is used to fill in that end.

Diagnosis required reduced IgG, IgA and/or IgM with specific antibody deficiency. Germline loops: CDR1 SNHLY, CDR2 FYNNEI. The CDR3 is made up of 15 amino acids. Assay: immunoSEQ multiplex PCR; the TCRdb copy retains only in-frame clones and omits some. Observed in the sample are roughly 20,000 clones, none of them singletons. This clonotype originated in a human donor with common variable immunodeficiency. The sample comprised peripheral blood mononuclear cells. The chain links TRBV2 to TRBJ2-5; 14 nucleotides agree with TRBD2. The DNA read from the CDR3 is TGTGCCAGCAGAGGGACTAGCGGGGGCCAAGGGACC. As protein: CASRGTSGGQGT. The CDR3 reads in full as CASRGTSGGQGTQYF. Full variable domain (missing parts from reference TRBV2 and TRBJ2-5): EPEVTQTPSHQVTQMGQEVILRCVPISNHLYFYWYRQILGQKVEFLVSFYNNEISEKSEIFDDQFSVERPDGSNFTLKIRSTKLEDSAMYFCASRGTSGGQGTQYFGPGTRLLVL.